This T cell receptor (beta chain) was identified during a study of beta chain features in type 1 diabetes. Study-wide background: Patients were similar to healthy donors in age and gender (as well as in cell yields).

On this clone itself: The target antigen is unknown.

The collection from each donor was one heparinised blood draw averaging around 100 mL. By way of CD45RO/CCR7/CD25/CD127/CD95/CD27, the CD4+ regulatory, stem cell-like memory, central memory and naive cells were sorted. Study observations and caveats: Naive, central memory and Treg TCRB repertoires seemed to resemble each other more closely in patients than they did in healthy donors.

Trimming took 7 bases from V and 0 from J, leaving 4 bases between them. This CDR3 is built from 12 residues. The germline V gene has CDR1 MDHEN and CDR2 SYDVKM. cDNA synthesis used the whole RNA isolate, giving expressed TCRB sequences. Assay: immunoSEQ multiplex PCR; the TCRdb copy retains only in-frame clones and omits some. The repertoire holds some 410,000 clones, roughly 10% seen once, with approximately 0.045% in the top ten. The TCR comes from a woman aged 18-29 years in good health. The V and J genes are TRBV28 and TRBJ1-3; no reliable D call. Sequenced input: naive CD4+ T cells from blood. CDR3 in DNA: TGTGCCAGCACCTACTCTGGAAACACCATATATTTT. This codes for CASTYSGNTIYF.